These 14 T cell receptor beta chains originate from one sample sequenced in a study of blood T cells in healthy people across ages. Next came a second PCR, run for about 6 to 11 cycles, which used a sample-barcoded 5' primer along with a J-beta primer mix. TCRdb called the 5' RACE reads again in MiXCR, with one record for every CDR3 protein. The sample has over a million distinct CDR3 sequences; approximately 59% are singletons. Source material: blood. These receptors were taken from a man younger than 35 in good health.

The rearrangement uses TRBV7-9 and TRBJ2-7; maybe TRBD1 (6 bases). CDR1 SEHNR and CDR2 FQNEAQ come from the germline V gene (reference sequence). This CDR3 contains 14 residues. The V and J ends lost 5 bases and 7 bases respectively, with 18 bases between them. CDR3 in DNA: TGTGCCAGCAGCAAACAGGGTGACCTCCGGGAGCAGTACTTC. As protein: CASSKQGDLREQYF.

The V call is TRBV24-1, the J call TRBJ2-3; D is perhaps TRBD1 (6 bases). V lost 9 bases and J lost 2, with 23 bases in between. Germline loops: CDR1 KGHDR, CDR2 SFDVKD. The CDR3 is made up of 17 amino acids. DNA of the CDR3: TGTGCCACCTCTAACACCGTTGGACAGAAGCCCACAGATACGCAGTATTTT. Its translation: CATSNTVGQKPTDTQYF.

V gene TRBV3-1 combines with J gene TRBJ2-5; D is uncertain. CDR3 size: 14 residues. V was trimmed by 1 base and J by 2 bases, leaving 8 bases between them. CDR1 and CDR2 from the germline V gene are LGHDT and YNNKEL (reference sequence). The CDR3: CASSQGFPQETQYF. The CDR3 nucleotides are TGTGCCAGCAGCCAAGGGTTCCCTCAAGAGACCCAGTACTTC.

The chain combines TRBV4-3 with TRBJ1-1; the D is unclear. CDR3 length equals 14 residues. The germline CDR1 and CDR2 sequences are LGHNA and YSLEER. V lost 0 bases and J lost 9, with 14 bases in between. Here the CDR3 reads CASSQDPDFPKAFF. In DNA form, the CDR3 reads TGCGCCAGCAGCCAAGATCCGGACTTCCCAAAAGCTTTCTTT.

The chain is built from TRBV20-1 and TRBJ1-5, with D possibly TRBD1 on 6 matching bases. CDR1 DFQATT and CDR2 SNEGSKA come from the germline V gene (reference sequence). This CDR3 spans 15 amino acids. The V end was cut by 3 bases, the J end by 0 bases, with 12 bases between. As DNA, the CDR3 is TGCAGTGCTAGTAGGACAGATTATAGCAATCAGCCCCAGCATTTT. The encoded protein is CSASRTDYSNQPQHF.

This clonotype occurred once. The chain couples TRBV6-5 to TRBJ2-3, with D perhaps TRBD2 (6 bases). The germline V gene has CDR1 MNHEY and CDR2 SVGAGI. The CDR3 consists of 17 residues. With 4 bases removed from V and 5 bases from J, the gap between germline ends came to 22 bases. The CDR3 nucleotides read TGTGCCAGCAGTTTCTACGGACCCGGGACTTATAAAGATACGCAGTATTTT. As protein: CASSFYGPGTYKDTQYF.

The chain uses TRBV20-1 and TRBJ1-1; D is possibly TRBD1 (6 bases). Germline CDR1 reads DFQATT; CDR2 reads SNEGSKA (reference sequence). CDR3 length: 14 residues. The ends were cut back, 3 bases at V and 3 bases at J, with 14 bases in the middle. The CDR3 sequence: CSASVRTVHTEAFF. DNA for the CDR3: TGCAGTGCTAGCGTTAGGACAGTGCACACTGAAGCTTTCTTT.

The rearrangement joins TRBV7-2 to TRBJ2-5; TRBD2 aligns across 14 bases. The J call is doubtful: the DNA matches TRBJ2-7 better. Looked up from germline, CDR1 is SGHTA and CDR2 is FQGNSA. This CDR3 comprises 16 residues. CDR3: CASSILTSGGATEQYF. CDR3 nucleotide sequence: TGTGCCAGCAGCATCCTGACTAGCGGGGGGGCCACCGAGCAGTACTTC.

The J gene is TRBJ2-7, the V gene TRBV11-2; tentative D call: TRBD1 (6 bases). V was pared by 3 bases and J by 2 bases, with 17 bases between. Per the germline V gene, CDR1 is SGHAT and CDR2 is FQNNGV. The CDR3 totals 16 residues. The CDR3 region is CASSLNRGTATYEQYF. In DNA form, the CDR3 reads TGTGCCAGCAGCTTGAATAGGGGGACCGCCACCTACGAGCAGTACTTC.

The J gene is TRBJ2-5, the V gene TRBV10-3, with D maybe TRBD2 (6 bases). V lost 7 bases, J lost 3 bases, and 12 bases lay in between. The CDR3 has 13 amino acids. Germline V lookup: CDR1 ENHRY, CDR2 SYGVKD. CDR3 nucleotide sequence: TGTGCCATCACCGGGACTCCCAAAGAGACCCAGTACTTC. Protein sequence: CAITGTPKETQYF.

The chain employs TRBV3-1 and TRBJ2-4, with 9 bases matching TRBD2. The J call is doubtful: the DNA matches TRBJ2-7 better. The germline gives CDR1 LGHDT, CDR2 YNNKEL (reference sequence). The CDR3 consists of 16 residues. CDR3 amino acids: CASSPRGASGNHEQYF. CDR3 DNA: TGTGCCAGCAGCCCAAGGGGGGCTAGCGGGAATCACGAGCAGTACTTC.

This clonotype appeared a few times. The V and J genes are TRBV21-1 and TRBJ2-7; TRBD1 is taken as the D call from the table, unchecked against the DNA. TRBV21-1 is a pseudogene segment. This CDR3 spans 11 amino acids. The CDR3 reads CATRQGYEQYF. CDR3 bases: TGTGCCACGAGACAGGGATACGAGCAGTACTTC.

The chain employs TRBV12-3 or TRBV12-4 and TRBJ2-5; D gene ambiguous. CDR3 length: 14 amino acids. The V and J ends lost 3 bases and 5 bases respectively, with 13 bases between them. The CDR3 DNA reads as TGTGCCAGCAGTTTTGTCCGTTTTCGTGAGACCCAGTACTTC. Amino acids: CASSFVRFRETQYF.

This chain links TRBV29-1 with TRBJ2-1; 10 positions match TRBD2. Germline V lookup: CDR1 SQVTM, CDR2 ANQGSEA. The CDR3 totals 13 residues. Here the CDR3 DNA reads TGCAACACCGGGACTAGCGTCTACAATGAGCAGTTCTTC. Translation gives CNTGTSVYNEQFF.